These 15 T cell receptor beta chains originate from one sample sequenced in a study of CD8 T cells in ankylosing spondylitis. TCRdb recomputed calls from the 5' RACE reads with MiXCR, one row per CDR3 protein. This sample has about 320,000 distinct CDR3 sequences, with approximately 10% found just once. The sequenced sample consisted of blood, either unsorted or a sorted T cell fraction (not recorded which). These receptors came from a female donor with ankylosing spondylitis or in good health (not recorded which).

This clonotype has at least ten counts. V usage is TRBV10-3 and J usage is TRBJ2-5; D possibly corresponds to TRBD1 (6 bases). Trimming left V 7 bases short and J 4 bases short, with 16 bases between. CDR3 size: 14 residues. Per the germline V gene, CDR1 is ENHRY and CDR2 is SYGVKD. In nucleotides, the CDR3 is TGTGCCATCACCGACGAGGGGGTTCGAGAGACCCAGTACTTC. This codes for CAITDEGVRETQYF.

This clonotype was detected many times. J is TRBJ2-1 and V is TRBV5-1, with 10 positions matching TRBD2. The CDR3 contains 16 residues. Unmatched junction bases numbered 4, after V lost 1 base and J lost 3 bases. Germline CDR1 is SGHRS and CDR2 is YFSETQ. This CDR3 reads CASSLRERGGYNEQFF. The CDR3 DNA reads as TGCGCCAGCAGCTTGAGGGAGCGGGGGGGCTACAATGAGCAGTTCTTC.

This clonotype came up many times. The chain is built from TRBV11-1 and TRBJ2-3; D is perhaps TRBD2 (6 bases). V gave up 5 bases and J gave up 4 bases, with 25 bases separating them. Germline values: CDR1 SGHAT, CDR2 FQDESV (reference sequence). The CDR3 covers 18 residues. The CDR3 region is CASSHPREGRLFADTQYF. The CDR3 DNA follows: TGTGCCAGCAGCCACCCCCGCGAGGGGAGGCTATTTGCAGATACGCAGTATTTT. The complete variable domain, with remaining parts taken from reference TRBV11-1 and TRBJ2-3, reads EAEVAQSPRYKITEKSQAVAFWCDPISGHATLYWYRQILGQGPELLVQFQDESVVDDSQLPKDRFSAERLKGVDSTLKIQPAELGDSAMYLCASSHPREGRLFADTQYFGPGTRLTVL.

This clonotype has at least ten counts. This chain connects TRBV15 to TRBJ1-1; D ambiguous. The CDR3 length is 12 residues. Germline CDR1 LNHNV, CDR2 YYDKDF (reference sequence). V lost 1 base and J lost 8, with 8 bases in between. The DNA for the CDR3 is TGTGCCACCAGCAGAGCGGGTCGGGAAGCTTTCTTT. Translated, it gives CATSRAGREAFF.

A note on this clonotype: A clone one base away is much larger, so this may be a read error. The J gene is TRBJ2-1, the V gene TRBV10-3; D is possibly TRBD2 (6 bases). This CDR3 is 13 amino acids long. Per germline, CDR1 ENHRY and CDR2 SYGVKD. The CDR3 coding sequence is TGTGCCATCAGTCCCGGGACTTCCAATGATCAGTTCTTC. Its translation is CAISPGTSNDQFF.

The rearrangement links TRBV7-6 to TRBJ2-2; a possible D gene is TRBD2 (5 bases). The CDR3 extends over 15 amino acids. The V end lost 6 bases, the J end lost 6 bases, and 17 bases lay between the germline ends. CDR1 is SGHVS and CDR2 is FNYEAQ in the germline V gene. CDR3 sequence (DNA): TGTGCCAGCAGTCTCGGGGTCCGAGGTTCCGGGGAGCTGTTTTTT. Translation gives CASSLGVRGSGELFF.

This clonotype was seen a handful of times. The chain couples TRBV5-1 to TRBJ2-2; D is perhaps TRBD1 (6 bases). CDR3 length: 15 amino acids. Germline CDR1 reads SGHRS; CDR2 reads YFSETQ. V lost 1 base, J lost 2 bases, and 9 bases lay in between. The CDR3 coding sequence is TGCGCCAGCAGCTTGAAAGGGGGAAACACCGGGGAGCTGTTTTTT. It yields the protein CASSLKGGNTGELFF.

This clonotype was seen many times. The chain joins TRBV7-9 to TRBJ1-1; 12 nucleotides align to TRBD1. This CDR3 has 15 amino acids. Trimming at V came to 4 bases and at J to 8 bases, leaving 8 bases not matched to a gene. The germline V gene has CDR1 SEHNR and CDR2 FQNEAQ (reference sequence). CDR3 amino acids: CASSYDGTGGEEAFF. The DNA of the CDR3 is TGTGCCAGCAGCTACGATGGGACAGGGGGCGAGGAAGCTTTCTTT. The full variable domain, rest sourced from reference TRBV7-9 and TRBJ1-1, is DTGVSQNPRHKITKRGQNVTFRCDPISEHNRLYWYRQTLGQGPEFLTYFQNEAQLEKSRLLSDRFSAERPKGSFSTLEIQRTEQGDSAMYLCASSYDGTGGEEAFFGQGTRLTVV.

The chain links TRBV10-2 to TRBJ1-1; D call uncertain. Deletions cut 2 bases from V and 1 base from J, with 8 bases between. The CDR3 totals 14 residues. Germline V lookup: CDR1 WSHSY, CDR2 SAAADI. CDR3 sequence: CASSEALWNTEAFF. The CDR3 nucleotides read TGCGCCAGCAGTGAGGCCTTGTGGAACACTGAAGCTTTCTTT.

The chain employs TRBV2 and TRBJ2-3; 12 bases agree with TRBD2. CDR3 length: 18 residues. Germline trimming cut 6 bases from V and 0 bases from J; bases unmatched to any gene: 10. Germline CDR1 SNHLY, CDR2 FYNNEI. CDR3 sequence reads: CASSPLSGLAGSTDTQYF. The DNA of the CDR3 is TGTGCCAGCAGCCCCCTCTCCGGACTAGCGGGGAGCACAGATACGCAGTATTTT. The variable domain in full, completed from reference TRBV2 and TRBJ2-3, reads EPEVTQTPSHQVTQMGQEVILRCVPISNHLYFYWYRQILGQKVEFLVSFYNNEISEKSEIFDDQFSVERPDGSNFTLKIRSTKLEDSAMYFCASSPLSGLAGSTDTQYFGPGTRLTVL.

This clonotype was observed a few times. The CDR3 bases are TGCAGTGCTCCCGGGGGCGGCCAGGGGGCTAGCACAGATACGCAGTATTTT. It codes for CSAPGGGQGASTDTQYF. The gene calls are TRBV20-1 and TRBJ2-3, with 8 nucleotides matching TRBD1. The germline gives CDR1 DFQATT, CDR2 SNEGSKA (reference sequence). V gave up 5 bases and J gave up 0 bases; unmatched junction bases: 13. The CDR3 sequence is 17 residues long.

The sample holds many counts of this clonotype. The chain couples TRBV5-1 to TRBJ1-1, with D possibly being TRBD1 (6 bases). V was cut by 0 bases and J by 4 bases, with 10 bases left in between. CDR1 is SGHRS and CDR2 is YFSETQ in the germline V gene. CDR3 size: 14 residues. The CDR3 DNA is TGCGCCAGCAGCTTGGACAGGGCGATCACTGAAGCTTTCTTT. This gives the protein CASSLDRAITEAFF. Filled out from reference TRBV5-1 and TRBJ1-1, the complete variable domain reads KAGVTQTPRYLIKTRGQQVTLSCSPISGHRSVSWYQQTPGQGLQFLFEYFSETQRNKGNFPGRFSGRQFSNSRSEMNVSTLELGDSALYLCASSLDRAITEAFFGQGTRLTVV.

This clonotype was seen many times. This chain connects TRBV6-1 to TRBJ1-6; TRBD1 agrees at 7 bases. V was clipped by 6 bases and J by 7 bases; unmatched bases: 9. The CDR3 length is 15 residues. CDR1 and CDR2 from the germline V gene are MNHNS and SASEGT. The CDR3 protein is CASRNRGIGNSPLHF. In nucleotides, the CDR3 is TGTGCCAGCAGAAACAGGGGCATAGGGAATTCACCCCTCCACTTT.

At least ten counts were recorded for this clonotype. The gene calls are TRBV29-1 and TRBJ2-7; D gene uncertain. CDR1 is SQVTM and CDR2 is ANQGSEA in the germline V gene. The CDR3 runs 12 residues. V was pared by 3 bases and J by 7 bases, with 13 bases between. In DNA, the CDR3 is TGCAGCGTTGACATAGGGCCCGTGGAGCAGTACTTC. It codes for CSVDIGPVEQYF.

This chain links TRBV6-2 or TRBV6-3 with TRBJ2-1; D unresolved. The CDR3 runs 14 residues. V shed 2 bases and J shed 0 bases, with 5 bases lying between them. Germline V gives CDR1 MNHEY, CDR2 SVGEGT. CDR3 in amino acids: CASSYHSSYNEQFF. DNA for the CDR3: TGTGCCAGCAGTTACCATAGCTCCTACAATGAGCAGTTCTTC.